The subject of this entry is one TCR beta chain. These data come from a study of OX40 agonist ivuxolimab in advanced cancers. Across the study: The patients' treatment was ivuxolimab, an agonistic anti-OX40 (CD134) antibody. Prior anti-PD-1, anti-PD-L1 or anti-CTLA-4 therapy did not bar entry, and about 40% had some.

Generated by immunoSEQ multiplex PCR, the TCRdb table keeps only in-frame clones and is missing some. Of about 45,000 clones listed, around 92% are singletons. Sequenced material: CD4+ or CD8+ T cells sorted from blood, taken in a trial of the OX40 agonist ivuxolimab. The sequence was collected from an adult with an advanced solid tumor such as melanoma, head and neck, liver or kidney cancer.

CDR3 loop: CASSVGGSGYTF. DNA for the CDR3: TGTGCCAGCAGCGTTGGGGGGAGCGGCTACACCTTC. The chain recombines TRBV9 with TRBJ1-2, with D possibly matching TRBD1 (5 bases). In germline, CDR1 is SGDLS, CDR2 YYNGEE. The V end was cut by 2 bases, the J end by 8 bases, with 10 bases between. The CDR3 consists of 12 residues.